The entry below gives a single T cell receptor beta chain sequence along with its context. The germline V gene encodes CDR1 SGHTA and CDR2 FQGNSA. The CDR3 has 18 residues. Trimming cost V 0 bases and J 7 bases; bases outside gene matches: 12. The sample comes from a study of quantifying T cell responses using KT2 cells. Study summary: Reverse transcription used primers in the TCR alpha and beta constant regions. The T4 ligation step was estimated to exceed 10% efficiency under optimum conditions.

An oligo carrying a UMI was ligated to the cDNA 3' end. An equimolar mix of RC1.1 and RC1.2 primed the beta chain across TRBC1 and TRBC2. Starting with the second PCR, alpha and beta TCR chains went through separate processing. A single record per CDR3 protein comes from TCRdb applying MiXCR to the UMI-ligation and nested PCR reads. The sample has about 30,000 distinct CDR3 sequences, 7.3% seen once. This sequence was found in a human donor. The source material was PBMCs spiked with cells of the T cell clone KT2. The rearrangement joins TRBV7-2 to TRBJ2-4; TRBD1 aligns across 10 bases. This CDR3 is CASSLAIGGTGVRNIQYF. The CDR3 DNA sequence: TGTGCCAGCAGCTTAGCAATAGGTGGGACAGGGGTCAGGAACATTCAGTACTTC.